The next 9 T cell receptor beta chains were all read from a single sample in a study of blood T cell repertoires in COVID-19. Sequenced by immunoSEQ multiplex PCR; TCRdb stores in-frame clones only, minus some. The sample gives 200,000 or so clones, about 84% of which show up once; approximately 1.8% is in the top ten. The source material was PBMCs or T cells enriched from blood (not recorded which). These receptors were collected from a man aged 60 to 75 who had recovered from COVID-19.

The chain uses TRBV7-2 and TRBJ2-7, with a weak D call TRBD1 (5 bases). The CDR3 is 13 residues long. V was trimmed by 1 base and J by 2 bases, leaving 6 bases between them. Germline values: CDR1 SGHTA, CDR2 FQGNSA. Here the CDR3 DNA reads TGTGCCAGCAGCTTAGGACAGCCCTACGAGCAGTACTTC. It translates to CASSLGQPYEQYF.

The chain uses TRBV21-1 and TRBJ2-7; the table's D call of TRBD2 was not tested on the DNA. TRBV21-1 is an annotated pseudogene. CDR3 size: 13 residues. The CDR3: CASSKDSGYEQYF. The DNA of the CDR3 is TGTGCCAGCAGCAAAGATTCCGGGTACGAGCAGTACTTC.

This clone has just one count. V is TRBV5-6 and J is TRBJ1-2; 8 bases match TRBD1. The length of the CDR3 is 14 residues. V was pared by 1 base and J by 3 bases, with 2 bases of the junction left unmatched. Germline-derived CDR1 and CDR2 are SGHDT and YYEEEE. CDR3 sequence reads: CASSLLDRDYGYTF. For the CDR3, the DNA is TGTGCCAGCAGCTTGCTGGACAGGGACTATGGCTACACCTTC. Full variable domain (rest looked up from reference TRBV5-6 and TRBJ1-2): DAGVTQSPTHLIKTRGQQVTLRCSPKSGHDTVSWYQQALGQGPQFIFQYYEEEERQRGNFPDRFSGHQFPNYSSELNVNALLLGDSALYLCASSLLDRDYGYTFGSGTRLTVV.

The CDR3 is CSAGGTGSATNEKLFF. The CDR3 nucleotides read TGCAGTGCTGGTGGGACAGGGTCCGCAACTAATGAAAAACTGTTTTTT. The chain combines TRBV20-1 with TRBJ1-4, with 9 nucleotides matching TRBD1. CDR1 and CDR2 (germline): DFQATT, SNEGSKA (reference sequence). V dropped 5 bases and J dropped 0; count of bases not matched to a gene: 7. The length of the CDR3 is 16 residues.

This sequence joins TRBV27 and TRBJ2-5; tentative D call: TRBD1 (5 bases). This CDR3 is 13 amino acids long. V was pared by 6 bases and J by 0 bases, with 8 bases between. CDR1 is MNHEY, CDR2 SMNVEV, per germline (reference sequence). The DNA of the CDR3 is TGTGCCAGCAGGGTGGGGCACCAAGAGACCCAGTACTTC. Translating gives CASRVGHQETQYF.

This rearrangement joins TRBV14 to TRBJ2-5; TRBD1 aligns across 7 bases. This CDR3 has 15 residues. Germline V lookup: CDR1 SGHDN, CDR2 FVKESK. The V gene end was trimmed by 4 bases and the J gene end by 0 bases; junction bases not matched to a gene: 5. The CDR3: CASSRRTGHQETQYF. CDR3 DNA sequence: TGTGCCAGCAGCCGCCGGACAGGCCACCAAGAGACCCAGTACTTC.

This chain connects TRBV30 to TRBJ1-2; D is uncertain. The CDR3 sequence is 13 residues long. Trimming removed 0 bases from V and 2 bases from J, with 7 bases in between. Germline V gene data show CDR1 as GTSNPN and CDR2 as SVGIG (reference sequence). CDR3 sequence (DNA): TGTGCCTGGAGTGTTGACGGGAACTATGGCTACACCTTC. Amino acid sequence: CAWSVDGNYGYTF.

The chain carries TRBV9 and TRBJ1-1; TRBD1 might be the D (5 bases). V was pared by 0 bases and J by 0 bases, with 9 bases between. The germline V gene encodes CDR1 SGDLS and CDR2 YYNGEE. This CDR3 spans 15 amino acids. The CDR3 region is CASSVEDTVNTEAFF. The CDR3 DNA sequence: TGTGCCAGCAGCGTAGAGGACACAGTGAACACTGAAGCTTTCTTT.

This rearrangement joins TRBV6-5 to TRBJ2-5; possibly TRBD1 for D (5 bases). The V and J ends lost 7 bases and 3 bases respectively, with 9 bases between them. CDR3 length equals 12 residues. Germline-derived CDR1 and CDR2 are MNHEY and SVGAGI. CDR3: CASTDTKETQYF. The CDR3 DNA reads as TGTGCCAGCACGGACACAAAAGAGACCCAGTACTTC.